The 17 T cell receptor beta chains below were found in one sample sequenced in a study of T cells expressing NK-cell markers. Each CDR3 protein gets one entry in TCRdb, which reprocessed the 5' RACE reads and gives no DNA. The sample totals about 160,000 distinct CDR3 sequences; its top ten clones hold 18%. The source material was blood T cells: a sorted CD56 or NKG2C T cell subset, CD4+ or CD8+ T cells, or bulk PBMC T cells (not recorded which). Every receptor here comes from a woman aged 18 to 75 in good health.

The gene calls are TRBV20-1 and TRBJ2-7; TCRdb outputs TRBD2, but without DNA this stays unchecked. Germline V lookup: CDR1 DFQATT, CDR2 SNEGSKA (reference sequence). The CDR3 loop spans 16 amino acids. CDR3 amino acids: CSARDLFGTSVSEQYF.

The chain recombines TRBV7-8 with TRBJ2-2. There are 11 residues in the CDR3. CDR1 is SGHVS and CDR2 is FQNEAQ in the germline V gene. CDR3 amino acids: CASSFPGELFF. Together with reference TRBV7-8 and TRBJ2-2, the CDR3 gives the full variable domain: GAGVSQSPRYKVAKRGQDVALRCDPISGHVSLFWYQQALGQGPEFLTYFQNEAQLDKSGLPSDRFFAERPEGSVSTLKIQRTQQEDSAVYLCASSFPGELFFGEGSRLTVL.

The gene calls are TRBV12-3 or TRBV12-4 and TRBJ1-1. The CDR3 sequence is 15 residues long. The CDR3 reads CASSPPASQWTEAFF.

This chain's CDR3 is CASSYSRDNEQFF. The chain links TRBV6-6 to TRBJ2-1. The length of the CDR3 is 13 residues. Germline CDR1 reads MNHNY; CDR2 reads SVGAGI (reference sequence).

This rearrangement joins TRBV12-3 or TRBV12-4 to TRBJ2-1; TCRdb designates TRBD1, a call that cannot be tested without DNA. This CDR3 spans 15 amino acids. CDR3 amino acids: CASSSLKGATYEQFF.

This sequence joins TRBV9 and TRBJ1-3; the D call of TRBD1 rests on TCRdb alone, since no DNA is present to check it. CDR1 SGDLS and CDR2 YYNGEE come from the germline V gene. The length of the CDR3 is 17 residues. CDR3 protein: CASSVAGTGGYGNTIYF. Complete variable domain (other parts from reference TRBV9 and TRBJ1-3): DSGVTQTPKHLITATGQRVTLRCSPRSGDLSVYWYQQSLDQGLQFLIQYYNGEERAKGNILERFSAQQFPDLHSELNLSSLELGDSALYFCASSVAGTGGYGNTIYFGEGSWLTVV.

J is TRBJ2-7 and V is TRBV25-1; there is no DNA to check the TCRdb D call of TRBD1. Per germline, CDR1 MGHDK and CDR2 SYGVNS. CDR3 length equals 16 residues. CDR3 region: CASSEYGRGRSYEQYF.

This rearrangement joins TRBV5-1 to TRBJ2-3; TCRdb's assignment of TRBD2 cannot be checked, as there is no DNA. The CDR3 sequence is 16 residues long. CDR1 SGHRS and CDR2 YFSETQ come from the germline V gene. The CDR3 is CASSLLRGRGSDTQYF.

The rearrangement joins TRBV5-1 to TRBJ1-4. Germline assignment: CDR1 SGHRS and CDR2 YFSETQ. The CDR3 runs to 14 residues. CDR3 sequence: CASSGGQGGEKLFF.

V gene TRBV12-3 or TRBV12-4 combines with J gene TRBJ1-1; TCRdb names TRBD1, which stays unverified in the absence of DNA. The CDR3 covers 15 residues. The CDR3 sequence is CASNLIGQGVTEAFF.

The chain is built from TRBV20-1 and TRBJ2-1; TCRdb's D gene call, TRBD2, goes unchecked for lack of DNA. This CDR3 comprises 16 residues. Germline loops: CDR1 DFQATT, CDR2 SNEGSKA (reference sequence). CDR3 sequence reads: CSARGTTSGRYNEQFF.

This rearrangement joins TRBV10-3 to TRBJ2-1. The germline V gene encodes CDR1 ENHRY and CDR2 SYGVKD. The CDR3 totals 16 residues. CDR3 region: CAISESKGSPYDEQFF.

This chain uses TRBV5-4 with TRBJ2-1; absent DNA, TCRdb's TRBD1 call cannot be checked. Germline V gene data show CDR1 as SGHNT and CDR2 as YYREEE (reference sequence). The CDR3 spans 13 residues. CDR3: CASSLGQANEQFF.

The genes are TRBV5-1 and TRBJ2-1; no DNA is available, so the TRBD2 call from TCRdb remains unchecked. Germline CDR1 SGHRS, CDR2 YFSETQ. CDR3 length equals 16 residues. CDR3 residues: CASSPVAGLDYNEQFF. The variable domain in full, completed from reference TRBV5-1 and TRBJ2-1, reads KAGVTQTPRYLIKTRGQQVTLSCSPISGHRSVSWYQQTPGQGLQFLFEYFSETQRNKGNFPGRFSGRQFSNSRSEMNVSTLELGDSALYLCASSPVAGLDYNEQFFGPGTRLTVL.

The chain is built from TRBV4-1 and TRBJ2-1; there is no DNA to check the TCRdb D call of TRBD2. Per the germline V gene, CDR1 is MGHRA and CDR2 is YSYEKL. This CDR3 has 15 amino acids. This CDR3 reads CASNPSSGGYNEQFF.

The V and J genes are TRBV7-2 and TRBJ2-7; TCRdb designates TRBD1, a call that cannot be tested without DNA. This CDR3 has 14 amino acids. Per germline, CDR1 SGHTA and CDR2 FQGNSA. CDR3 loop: CASRMRTGNHEQYF.

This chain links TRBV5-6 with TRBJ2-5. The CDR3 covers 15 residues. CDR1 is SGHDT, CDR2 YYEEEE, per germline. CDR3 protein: CASSLGSGGEETQYF.